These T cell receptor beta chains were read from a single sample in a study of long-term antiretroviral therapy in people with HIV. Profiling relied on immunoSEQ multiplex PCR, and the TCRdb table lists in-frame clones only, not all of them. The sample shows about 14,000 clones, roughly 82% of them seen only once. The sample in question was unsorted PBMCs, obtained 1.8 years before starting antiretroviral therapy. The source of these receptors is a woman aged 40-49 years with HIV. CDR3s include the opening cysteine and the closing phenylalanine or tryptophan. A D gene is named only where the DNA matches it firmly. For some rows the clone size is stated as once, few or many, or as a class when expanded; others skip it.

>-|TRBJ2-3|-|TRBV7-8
TGTGCCAGCAGCTTAGTGATTGATACGGATACGCAGTATTTT
CASSLVIDTDTQYF
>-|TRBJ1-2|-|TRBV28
TGTGCCAGCAGTACCGGGGGGGCTAACTATGGCTACACCTTC
CASSTGGANYGYTF
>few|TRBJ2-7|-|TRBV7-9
TGTGCCAGCAGCTTAATGGACGACTACGAGCAGTACTTC
CASSLMDDYEQYF
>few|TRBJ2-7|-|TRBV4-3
TGCGCCAGCAGCCAAGATCCGAACGGGGGCCCGTCCTACGAGCAGTACTTC
CASSQDPNGGPSYEQYF
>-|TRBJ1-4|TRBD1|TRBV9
TGTGCCAGCAGCCCAAACGACAGGGCGAATGAAAAACTGTTTTTT
CASSPNDRANEKLFF
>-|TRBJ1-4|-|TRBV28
TGTGCCAGCAGAGGCTCTCAGGGGCCGTGGGAAAAACTGTTTTTT
CASRGSQGPWEKLFF
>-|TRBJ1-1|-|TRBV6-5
TGTGCCAGCAGTCCGCCCACGGGACGCACTGAAGCTTTCTTT
CASSPPTGRTEAFF
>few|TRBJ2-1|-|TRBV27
TGTGCCAGCAGTTTAGGGGGGCCGTACAATGAGCAGTTCTTC
CASSLGGPYNEQFF
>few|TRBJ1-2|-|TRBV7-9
TGTGCCAGCAGCTTAGCTACCAACTATGGCTACACCTTC
CASSLATNYGYTF
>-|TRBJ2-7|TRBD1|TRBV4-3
TGCGCCAGCAGCCAAGAGGGTCAGGGGGCGTTCTACGAGCAGTACTTC
CASSQEGQGAFYEQYF
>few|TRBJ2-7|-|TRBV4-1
TGCGCCAGCAGCCAAGATGACATACCGCAGTACTTC
CASSQDDIPQYF
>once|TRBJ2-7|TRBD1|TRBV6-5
TGTGCCAGCAGCTCCGGACAGGGCACCTACGAGCAGTACTTC
CASSSGQGTYEQYF
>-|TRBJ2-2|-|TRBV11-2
TGTGCCAGCAGCGACTATAATACCGGGGAGCTGTTTTTT
CASSDYNTGELFF
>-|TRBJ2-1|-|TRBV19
TGTGCCAGTAGTCCCATTCAGGGTTACTCCTACAATGAGCAGTTCTTC
CASSPIQGYSYNEQFF
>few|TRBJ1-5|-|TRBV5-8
TGTGCCAGCAGCCCGAATGCGGAATTAGATCAGCCCCAGCATTTT
CASSPNAELDQPQHF
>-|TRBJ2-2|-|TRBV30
TGTGCCTGGAGTCGGCGCCAGAACACCGGGGAGCTGTTTTTT
CAWSRRQNTGELFF
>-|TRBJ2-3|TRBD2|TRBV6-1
TGTGCCAGCAGGCAAGCGGGAGTAGGAGATACGCAGTATTTT
CASRQAGVGDTQYF
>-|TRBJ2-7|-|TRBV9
TGTGCCAGCAGCACATCGTCAGGGGCCTACGAGCAGTACTTC
CASSTSSGAYEQYF
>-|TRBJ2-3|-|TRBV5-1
TGCGCCAGCAGCTTCCTTAGGGCCGATACGCAGTATTTT
CASSFLRADTQYF
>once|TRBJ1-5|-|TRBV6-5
TGTGCCAGCGGACGCAGTAGCAATCAGCCCCAGCATTTT
CASGRSSNQPQHF
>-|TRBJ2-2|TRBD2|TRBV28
TGTGCCAGCAGTCCCCATAGCGGGAGGGTCACCGGGGAGCTGTTTTTT
CASSPHSGRVTGELFF
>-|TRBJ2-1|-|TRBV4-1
TGCGCCAGCAGCCAGGATTATATAAACAATGAGCAGTTCTTC
CASSQDYINNEQFF
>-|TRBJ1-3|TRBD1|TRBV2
TGTGCCAGCAGTAAGGGACAGGGGTTCTCCGGAAACACCATATATTTT
CASSKGQGFSGNTIYF
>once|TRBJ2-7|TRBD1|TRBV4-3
TGCGCCAGCAGCCAAGGGACAGGGGCCTTGAACCCTAACGAGCAGTACTTC
CASSQGTGALNPNEQYF
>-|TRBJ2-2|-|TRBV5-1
TGCGCCAGCAGGACTTACCCTGACACCGGGGAGCTGTTTTTT
CASRTYPDTGELFF
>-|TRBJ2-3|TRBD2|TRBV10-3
TGTGCCATCAGTGTAGGACTAGCGGGAGGTGGAGATACGCAGTATTTT
CAISVGLAGGGDTQYF
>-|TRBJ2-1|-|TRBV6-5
TGTGCCAGCAGTTTAAACCGGGACTTCCGCTTGGATGAGCAGTTCTTC
CASSLNRDFRLDEQFF
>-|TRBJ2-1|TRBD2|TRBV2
TGTGCCAGCAGTGACGAGGGACTAGCGGTCCTCATTTCCTACAATGAGCAGTTCTTC
CASSDEGLAVLISYNEQFF
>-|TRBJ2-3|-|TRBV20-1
TGCAGTGGTTTCTTGGATACGCAGTATTTT
CSGFLDTQYF
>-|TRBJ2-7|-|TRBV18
TGTGCCAGCTCACCAAGGCTCCACGAGCAGTACTTC
CASSPRLHEQYF
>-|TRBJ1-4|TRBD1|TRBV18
TGTGCCAGCTCACCCCGGACAGGGGGGGGTGAAAAACTGTTTTTT
CASSPRTGGGEKLFF
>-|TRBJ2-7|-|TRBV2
TGTGCCAGCAGTCCCGGGACGTTCATCGAGCAGTACTTC
CASSPGTFIEQYF
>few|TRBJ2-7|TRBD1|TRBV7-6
TGTGCCAGCAGCTTGGGACAGGGGGGTACCATAGGGAACTACGAGCAGTACTTC
CASSLGQGGTIGNYEQYF
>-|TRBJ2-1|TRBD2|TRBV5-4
TGTGCCAGCAGCCTTGGGACTAGCGGGGTCAATGAGCAGTTCTTC
CASSLGTSGVNEQFF
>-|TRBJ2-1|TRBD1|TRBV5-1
TGCGCCAGCAGCTTCGACAGGGGAGAATACAATGAGCAGTTCTTC
CASSFDRGEYNEQFF
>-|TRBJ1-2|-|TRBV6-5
TGTGCCAGCAGTGACGAGGGGTACTATGGCTACACCTTC
CASSDEGYYGYTF
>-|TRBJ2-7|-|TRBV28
TGTGCCATCGCGGACGGACCCTACGAGCAGTACTTC
CAIADGPYEQYF
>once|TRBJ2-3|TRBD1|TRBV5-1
TGCGCCAGCAGCTCCGGACAGGGATTGACAGATACGCAGTATTTT
CASSSGQGLTDTQYF
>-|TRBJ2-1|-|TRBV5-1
TGCGCCAGCGTCGACGGAAGCTCCTACAATGAGCAGTTCTTC
CASVDGSSYNEQFF
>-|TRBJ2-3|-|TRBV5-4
TGTGCCAGCAGCTTGGAAACGGTAACAGATACGCAGTATTTT
CASSLETVTDTQYF
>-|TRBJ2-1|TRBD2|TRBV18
TGTGCCAGCTCACGGGGGGGGATAGCAGCAGATGAGCAGTTCTTC
CASSRGGIAADEQFF
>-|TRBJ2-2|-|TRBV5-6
TGTGCCAGCAGCTTACCCGGGGAGCTGTTTTTT
CASSLPGELFF
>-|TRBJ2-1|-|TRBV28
TGTGCCAGCAGTCCAGATAGCTCCTACAATGAGCAGTTCTTC
CASSPDSSYNEQFF
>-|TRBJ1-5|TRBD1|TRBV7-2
TGTGCCAGCAGCTTAGTCGGGACAGGTAATCAGCCCCAGCATTTT
CASSLVGTGNQPQHF
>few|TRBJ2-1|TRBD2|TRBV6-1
TGTGCCAGCAGAACCGGGACTAGCGGCAATGAGCAGTTCTTC
CASRTGTSGNEQFF
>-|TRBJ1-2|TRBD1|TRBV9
TGTGCCAGCAGCCCTCAAAGGGGGGGACAGGGATATGGCTACACCTTC
CASSPQRGGQGYGYTF
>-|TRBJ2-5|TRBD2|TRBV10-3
TGTGCCATCAGTGAGTCTGGAGTAGCGGGGGGCCAAGAGACCCAGTACTTC
CAISESGVAGGQETQYF
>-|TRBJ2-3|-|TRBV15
TGTGCCACCAGCAGACGGGGGACAGATACGCAGTATTTT
CATSRRGTDTQYF
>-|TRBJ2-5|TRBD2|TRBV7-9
TGTGCCAGCAGCCCAAGGTTGGGGGAGGGCCACCAAGAGACCCAGTACTTC
CASSPRLGEGHQETQYF
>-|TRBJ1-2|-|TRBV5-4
TGTGCCAGCAGCTTGACGGATCACGTTGGCTACACCTTC
CASSLTDHVGYTF
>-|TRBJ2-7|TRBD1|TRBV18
TGTGCCAGCTCACTCTCCGACAGGGGCGGCTACGAGCAGTACTTC
CASSLSDRGGYEQYF
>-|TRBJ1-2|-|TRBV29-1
TGCAGCGTTGAACTGGGCGTGAGTGGCTACACCTTC
CSVELGVSGYTF
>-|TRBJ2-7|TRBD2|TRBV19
TGTGCCAGTAGTGGGGGCGGAAGCGGGAGAAGATACGAGCAGTACTTC
CASSGGGSGRRYEQYF
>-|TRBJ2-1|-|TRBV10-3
TGTGCCATCAGTGAGTCAGGAGATGAGCAGTTCTTC
CAISESGDEQFF
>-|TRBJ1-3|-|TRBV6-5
TGTGCCAGCAGTTACGGAAGGTCTGGAAACACCATATATTTT
CASSYGRSGNTIYF
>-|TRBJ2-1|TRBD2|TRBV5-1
TGCGCCAGCAGCTTGTGGGGACTAGCGGAGTCTGCCTACAATGAGCAGTTCTTC
CASSLWGLAESAYNEQFF
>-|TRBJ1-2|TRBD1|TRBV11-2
TGTGCCAGCAGCCCGGACAGGGGCCTATGGGGCTACACCTTC
CASSPDRGLWGYTF
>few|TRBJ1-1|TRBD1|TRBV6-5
TGTGCCAGCAGTACCTACAGGGGCGGTTACACTGAAGCTTTCTTT
CASSTYRGGYTEAFF
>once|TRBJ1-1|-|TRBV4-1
TGCGCCAGCAGCCAAGACGTGAACACTGAAGCTTTCTTT
CASSQDVNTEAFF